Listed below are T cell receptor beta chains from one sample, sequenced in a study of T-cell memory formation after mild COVID-19. TCRdb re-called the 5' RACE reads with MiXCR, one entry per CDR3 protein. The sample gives hundreds of thousands of distinct CDR3 sequences, approximately 24% of which show up once; around 9.5% is in the top ten. Sequences were obtained from PBMCs or a T cell subset sorted from them (not recorded which). The origin of the receptors is an adult woman who had mild COVID-19 (a few samples of this study predate the infection). Cell type and time point are not known. Each CDR3 is given with its conserved first and last residue. D genes are given only for firm matches. The size entry is marked missing in some rows and otherwise reads once, few, many or a size class.

j_gene,d_gene,v_gene,abundance,CDR3nt,CDR3aa
TRBJ1-2,.,TRBV29-1,.,TGCAGCTCAACAGGGAACCCCTATGGCTACACCTTC,CSSTGNPYGYTF
TRBJ2-3,.,TRBV7-8,few,TGTGCCAGCAGTAACTCCCGTTACACAGATACGCAGTATTTT,CASSNSRYTDTQYF
TRBJ2-7,.,TRBV5-1,few,TGCGCCAGCAGCTTGGGGGGCGGCAGGGACTACGAGCAGTACTTC,CASSLGGGRDYEQYF
TRBJ1-1,.,TRBV6-2/TRBV6-3,.,TGTGCCAGCAGTCGACCATCTGACACTGAAGCTTTCTTT,CASSRPSDTEAFF
TRBJ2-6,TRBD1,TRBV5-6,many,TGTGCCAGCAGCTTGCGGACAGGGATCCCCTCTGGGGCCAACGTCCTGACTTTC,CASSLRTGIPSGANVLTF
TRBJ1-1,TRBD1,TRBV5-1,few,TGCGCCAGCAGCGTGACAGGGGGCGGGCGCACTGAAGCTTTCTTT,CASSVTGGGRTEAFF
TRBJ2-3,.,TRBV20-1,few,TGCAGTGCTAGAGATGGACTACAAGTCACAGATACGCAGTATTTT,CSARDGLQVTDTQYF
TRBJ2-5,.,TRBV20-1,.,TGCAGTGCTAGCCCGGCTAGCGCGGTGGAGACCCAGTACTTC,CSASPASAVETQYF
TRBJ1-5,.,TRBV15,few,TGTGCCACCAGCAGAAACGTAAGGCAGGCCCAGCATTTT,CATSRNVRQAQHF
TRBJ2-7,TRBD1,TRBV29-1,few,TGCAGCGTTCGTGCCGGGACAGGGGGCCACGAGCAGTACTTC,CSVRAGTGGHEQYF
TRBJ2-3,.,TRBV20-1,.,TGCAGTGCTAGAGATGGGAGAGTTGGGGGAGTTACGCAGTATTTT,CSARDGRVGGVTQYF
TRBJ1-5,.,TRBV6-2/TRBV6-3,few,TGTGCCAGCAGTTACGAGGGGTTAAGCAATCAGCCCCAGCATTTT,CASSYEGLSNQPQHF
TRBJ1-6,TRBD1,TRBV6-5,.,TGTGCCAGCAGCCGGACAGGGGGAGATTCACCCCTCCACTTT,CASSRTGGDSPLHF
TRBJ2-4,TRBD2,TRBV7-9,.,TGTGCCAGCAGCTCTAATATAGTCACCGGGAGGGCCAAAAACATTCAGTACTTC,CASSSNIVTGRAKNIQYF
TRBJ2-5,.,TRBV4-2,few,TGTGCCAGCAGCCAAGATTGGGGGGCGGGTCAAGAGACCCAGTACTTC,CASSQDWGAGQETQYF
TRBJ2-3,.,TRBV2,many,TGTGCCAGCTCACCCAGGAGGGTCTTATCCACAGATACGCAGTATTTT,CASSPRRVLSTDTQYF
TRBJ2-5,.,TRBV2,once,TGTGCCAGCCTCCTCGCTCAAGAGACCCAGTACTTC,CASLLAQETQYF
TRBJ2-2,TRBD1,TRBV7-9,.,TGTGCCAGCAGCCCCTCCCAAGGACAGGGGGACACCGGGGAGCTGTTTTTT,CASSPSQGQGDTGELFF
TRBJ1-6,.,TRBV12-3/TRBV12-4,few,TGTGCCAGCAGCCCCAGCACGGGGAGTTCCTATAATTCACCCCTCCACTTT,CASSPSTGSSYNSPLHF
TRBJ2-5,.,TRBV12-3/TRBV12-4,.,TGTGCCAGCAGTTTAGCGGGAGGTCCTGGGAAGACCCAGTACTTC,CASSLAGGPGKTQYF